This T cell receptor (beta chain) stems from a study of blood T cell repertoires in COVID-19. Study summary: Sample material is recorded as cDNA or gDNA derived from T cells, B-cell-depleted T cells, or PBMCs.

Per the study methods: Estimation of nucleated cell counts was performed using reference gene primer amplification. Clones were sequenced by immunoSEQ multiplex PCR, and TCRdb holds only the in-frame ones, with some missing. V, J and clone size are those of that table, while D and trimming were read from the DNA. The table records over 50,000 clones, roughly 84% of them present only once. Germline CDR1 is MNHEY and CDR2 is SVGEGT. J was trimmed by 7 bases and V by 7 bases; bases with no gene match: 9. The CDR3 is 15 residues long. This chain links TRBV6-2 or TRBV6-3 with TRBJ2-4; 11 bases line up with TRBD1. Source material: peripheral blood. This TCR was sampled from a man aged 50-59 years with active COVID-19. In nucleotides, the CDR3 is TGTGCCAGCAACCCGGACAGGGGGCATTCGAACATTCAGTACTTC. It yields the protein CASNPDRGHSNIQYF.